This T cell receptor beta chain stems from a study of blood T cell repertoires in COVID-19. Across the study: The United States, Italy and Spain supplied acute and convalescent COVID-19 samples. PBMCs, B-cell-depleted T cells, or T cells provided the cDNA or gDNA that made up the material.

Study processing details: Nucleated cell number was recorded as an estimate derived from reference gene primer amplification. Sequencing was performed with immunoSEQ multiplex PCR; in TCRdb, only in-frame clones are kept and a portion is missing. V, J and clone size were drawn from that table, and D and trimming were deduced from the DNA. The sample shows around 100,000 clones, around 84% of them seen only once. The receptor comes from a woman in her 70s with active or convalescent COVID-19. Material: peripheral blood.

As DNA, the CDR3 is TGCGCCAGCAGCCACACGGTTACCGGGACAGGTAATTTTATTGTAGAAAAACTGTTTTTT. Its translation: CASSHTVTGTGNFIVEKLFF. This sequence joins TRBV4-1 and TRBJ1-4; the match to TRBD1 covers 8 bases. Trimming cost V 3 bases and J 8 bases; bases outside gene matches: 23. Per germline, CDR1 MGHRA and CDR2 YSYEKL. The length of the CDR3 is 20 residues.